This T cell receptor beta chain was profiled in a study of cytomegalovirus exposure and HLA in healthy donors. Study context: There were 117 million unique TCR beta sequences, drawn from 150 million to 200 million T cells, in an earlier analysis. Points from the study as a whole: Usually a TCR sequence was rare, but some public TCRs were found in many donors. Highly shared sequence variants in one cluster were likely a sequencing artifact. CMV serostatus was the only immune exposure information that was available.

In its sample, this clone was seen a few times. Its antigen is unidentified. J was trimmed by 5 bases and V by 4 bases; bases with no gene match: 8. Germline loops: CDR1 ENHRY, CDR2 SYGVKD. The CDR3 sequence is 15 residues long. Primers included in the PCR were 60 Vbeta and 13 Jbeta primers. The method was immunoSEQ multiplex PCR; TCRdb's version includes in-frame clones alone and lacks a portion of them. The table includes more than 110,000 clones, approximately 80% detected once. The rearrangement joins TRBV10-3 to TRBJ1-1, with 9 nucleotides matching TRBD1. The sequenced material came from PBMCs. This TCR was recovered from a male donor in good health and CMV-seronegative. As DNA, the CDR3 is TGTGCCATCAGTGCAGACAGGGGGTCTGGGACTGAAGCTTTCTTT. Its translation: CAISADRGSGTEAFF.